This is a list of T cell receptor beta chains from one sample in a study of OX40 agonist ivuxolimab in advanced cancers. Repertoires were generated with immunoSEQ multiplex PCR, while TCRdb's copy carries only in-frame clones and drops some. Of about 19,000 clones listed, 80% to 90% were seen once; the top ten hold about an eighth. The starting material was CD4+ or CD8+ T cells sorted from blood, obtained in a trial of the OX40 agonist ivuxolimab. Receptors originate from an adult with an advanced solid tumor such as melanoma, head and neck, liver or kidney cancer. The CDR3 runs from the conserved cysteine through the conserved F or W. A D gene is named only where the DNA matches it firmly. Clone sizes are given selectively: once, few, many, or a class where the clone is expanded.

d_call | j_call | v_call | clone_size | cdr3_aa | cdr3_nt
. | TRBJ1-2 | TRBV7-9 | few | CASSSGTTSVGYTF | TGTGCCAGCAGCTCCGGGACTACGTCGGTTGGCTACACCTTC
TRBD2 | TRBJ2-2 | TRBV29-1 | . | CSALGTSGTGELFF | TGCAGCGCCCTTGGGACTAGCGGAACCGGGGAGCTGTTTTTT
TRBD2 | TRBJ2-3 | TRBV15 | medium-sized | CATSRTLAGDGTDTQYF | TGTGCCACCAGCAGAACCCTAGCGGGGGATGGCACAGATACGCAGTATTTT
. | TRBJ2-5 | TRBV30 | . | CAWNSGDGFSETQYF | TGTGCCTGGAATAGTGGGGACGGGTTCTCAGAGACCCAGTACTTC
. | TRBJ1-3 | TRBV6-1 | few | CASSEILDSPYF | TGTGCCAGCAGTGAAATCTTGGACAGCCCATATTTT
. | TRBJ1-2 | TRBV5-6 | . | CASSLVRSRYGYTF | TGTGCCAGCAGCTTGGTACGGAGCCGCTATGGCTACACCTTC
. | TRBJ2-1 | TRBV27 | . | CASSLSYRVDPWSGEIGGRQFF | TGTGCCAGCAGTTTATCGTACAGGGTTGATCCCTGGTCGGGGGAAATCGGGGGCCGGCAGTTCTTC
. | TRBJ2-2 | TRBV28 | . | CASSLVGGTTGELFF | TGTGCCAGCAGTTTGGTGGGGGGAACCACCGGGGAGCTGTTTTTT
. | TRBJ2-3 | TRBV6-5 | . | CASSIGDGSTDTQYF | TGTGCCAGCAGCATAGGGGACGGGAGCACAGATACGCAGTATTTT
. | TRBJ1-1 | TRBV29-1 | few | CSVAHFEGLNTEAFF | TGCAGCGTTGCCCATTTCGAAGGGCTGAACACTGAAGCTTTCTTT
TRBD1 | TRBJ2-1 | TRBV19 | . | CATGQVNYNEQFF | TGTGCCACGGGACAGGTAAACTACAATGAGCAGTTCTTC
TRBD2 | TRBJ2-1 | TRBV13 | once | CASSFLAGSYNEQFF | TGTGCCAGCAGCTTTCTAGCGGGATCCTACAATGAGCAGTTCTTC
. | TRBJ1-1 | TRBV15 | . | CATSRVWGDTEAFF | TGTGCCACCAGCAGAGTTTGGGGGGACACTGAAGCTTTCTTT
TRBD1 | TRBJ1-6 | TRBV6-7 | . | CATLLCRDRSQGENSPLHF | TGTGCCACCCTCCTATGCCGGGACAGGAGCCAGGGTGAGAATTCACCCCTCCACTTT
. | TRBJ1-5 | TRBV5-4 | . | CASSYGGDPSNQPQHF | TGTGCCAGCAGCTACGGAGGGGACCCTAGCAATCAGCCCCAGCATTTT
. | TRBJ1-1 | TRBV13 | . | CASSSPSGRDTEAFF | TGTGCCAGCAGCTCGCCCTCAGGGAGAGACACTGAAGCTTTCTTT
. | TRBJ2-7 | TRBV5-1 | medium-sized | CASSFGILYEQYF | TGCGCCAGCAGCTTTGGGATACTCTACGAGCAGTACTTC